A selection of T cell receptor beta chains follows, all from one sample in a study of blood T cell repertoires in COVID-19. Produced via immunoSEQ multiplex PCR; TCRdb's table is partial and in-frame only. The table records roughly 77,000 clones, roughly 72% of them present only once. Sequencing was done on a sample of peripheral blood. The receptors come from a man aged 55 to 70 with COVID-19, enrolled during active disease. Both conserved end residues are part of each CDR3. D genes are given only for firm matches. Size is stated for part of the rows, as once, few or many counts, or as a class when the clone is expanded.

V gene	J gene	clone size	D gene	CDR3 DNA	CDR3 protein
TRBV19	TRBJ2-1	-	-	TGTGCCAGTAGTCCCAGCTCCAGAGGTTCCCTCCGGGGCTACAATGAGCAGTTCTTC	CASSPSSRGSLRGYNEQFF
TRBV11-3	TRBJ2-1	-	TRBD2	TGTGCCAGCAGCGTCTCGGGACTAGCGGGAGCTGAGCAGTTCTTC	CASSVSGLAGAEQFF
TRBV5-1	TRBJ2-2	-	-	TGCGCCAGCAGCTTCTCCAACAAGAACACCGGGGAGCTGTTTTTT	CASSFSNKNTGELFF
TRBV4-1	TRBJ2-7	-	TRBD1	TGCGCCAGCAGCCAAGCAGGGGGCCTTCTCTACGAGCAGTACTTC	CASSQAGGLLYEQYF
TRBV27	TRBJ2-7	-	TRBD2	TGTGCCAGCTCCCCCGGACTAGAAATGAGAGAGCAGTACTTC	CASSPGLEMREQYF
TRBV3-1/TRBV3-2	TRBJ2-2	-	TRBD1	TGTGCCAGCAGCCAAACCGGGACAGGGATGCCCGGGGAGCTGTTTTTT	CASSQTGTGMPGELFF
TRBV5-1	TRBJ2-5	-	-	TGCGCCGGATCTTTAGAGGGAGAGACCCAGTACTTC	CAGSLEGETQYF
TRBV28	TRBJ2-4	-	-	TGTGCCAGCACACTGGGAAAGCGGGACATTCAGTACTTC	CASTLGKRDIQYF
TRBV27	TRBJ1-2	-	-	TGTGCCAGCAGTTTATCACAGGCTAACTATGGCTACACCTTC	CASSLSQANYGYTF
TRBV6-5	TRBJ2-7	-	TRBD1	TGTGCCAGCGCCCTCCGGGACAGGGGCTACGAGCAGTACTTC	CASALRDRGYEQYF
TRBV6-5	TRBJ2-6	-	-	TGTGCCAGCAGTTACATGAGCTCTGGGGCCAACGTCCTGACTTTC	CASSYMSSGANVLTF
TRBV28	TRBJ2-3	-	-	TGTGCCAGCAGTTACTCTCGGGGGTTCACAGATACGCAGTATTTT	CASSYSRGFTDTQYF
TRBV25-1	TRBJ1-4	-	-	TGTGCCAGCAGTTTATCCATCCAGGATGAAAAACTGTTTTTT	CASSLSIQDEKLFF
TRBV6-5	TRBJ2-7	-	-	TGTGCCAGCCTGGGGCTGGGTCACGAGCAGTACTTC	CASLGLGHEQYF
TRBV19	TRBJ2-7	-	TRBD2	TGTGCCAGTAGTACGACTAGCGGCACCTACGAGCAGTACTTC	CASSTTSGTYEQYF
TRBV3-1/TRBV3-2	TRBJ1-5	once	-	TGTGCCAGCAGCTCCGGCGGGAATCAGCCCCAGCATTTT	CASSSGGNQPQHF
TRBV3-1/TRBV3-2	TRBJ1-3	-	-	TGTGCCAGCAGCCAAAGTCAGATCGGAAACACCATATATTTT	CASSQSQIGNTIYF
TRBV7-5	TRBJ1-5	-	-	TGTGTCAGAAGCTTAGCCAGAAATCAGCCCCAGCATTTT	CVRSLARNQPQHF
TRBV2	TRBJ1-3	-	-	TGTGCCAGCAGTGAAGCGCTAGGTATCCCCATATATTTT	CASSEALGIPIYF
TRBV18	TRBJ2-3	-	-	TGTGCCAGCTCAACCGGGACACTAGATACGCAGTATTTT	CASSTGTLDTQYF
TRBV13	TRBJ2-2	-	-	TGTGCCAGCAGCTTAACGGGACTGGGGCCCGGCGGGGAGCTGTTTTTT	CASSLTGLGPGGELFF
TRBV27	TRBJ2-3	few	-	TGTGCCAGCGGGATACTAGCTAGCACAGATACGCAGTATTTT	CASGILASTDTQYF
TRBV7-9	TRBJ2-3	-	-	TGTGCCAGCAGCTACCGGACTGAACCAGATACGCAGTATTTT	CASSYRTEPDTQYF
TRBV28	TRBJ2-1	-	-	TGTGCCAGCAGTCCGACTGCCACCTCCTACAATGAGCAGTTCTTC	CASSPTATSYNEQFF
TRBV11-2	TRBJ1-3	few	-	TGTGCCAGCAGCCAGGACAGAACTGGAAACACCATATATTTT	CASSQDRTGNTIYF
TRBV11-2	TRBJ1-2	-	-	TGTGCCAGCAGCTCTATTAAAGGCAGGGAGGGATATGGCTACACCTTC	CASSSIKGREGYGYTF
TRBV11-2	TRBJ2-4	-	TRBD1	TGTGCCAGCAGCTTAGTATTACAGGGGAACATTCAGTACTTC	CASSLVLQGNIQYF
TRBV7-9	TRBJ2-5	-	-	TGTGCCAGCAGCTCAGACCTTGGGTGGAGGGAGACCCAGTACTTC	CASSSDLGWRETQYF